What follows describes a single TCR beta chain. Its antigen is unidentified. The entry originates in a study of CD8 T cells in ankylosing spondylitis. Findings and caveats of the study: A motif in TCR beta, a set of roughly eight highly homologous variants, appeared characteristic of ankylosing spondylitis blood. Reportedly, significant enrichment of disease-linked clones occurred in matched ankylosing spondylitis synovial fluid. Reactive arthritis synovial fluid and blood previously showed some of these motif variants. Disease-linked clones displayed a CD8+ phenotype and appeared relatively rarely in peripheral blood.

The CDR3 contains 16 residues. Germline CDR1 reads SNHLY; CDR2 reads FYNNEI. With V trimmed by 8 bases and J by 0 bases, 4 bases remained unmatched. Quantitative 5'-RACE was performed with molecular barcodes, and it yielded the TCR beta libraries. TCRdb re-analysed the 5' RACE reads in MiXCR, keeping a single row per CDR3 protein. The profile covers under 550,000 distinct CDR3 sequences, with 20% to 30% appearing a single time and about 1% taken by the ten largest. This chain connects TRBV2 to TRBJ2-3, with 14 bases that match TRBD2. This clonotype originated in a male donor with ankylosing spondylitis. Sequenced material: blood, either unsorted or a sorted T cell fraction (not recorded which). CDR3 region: CASERLAGGSTDTQYF. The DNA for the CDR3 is TGTGCCAGCGAACGACTAGCGGGAGGGAGCACAGATACGCAGTATTTT.